The 11 T cell receptor beta chains given below trace back to one sample, sequenced in a study of blood T cell repertoires in COVID-19. Sequencing was performed with immunoSEQ multiplex PCR; in TCRdb, only in-frame clones are kept and a portion is missing. This table holds approximately 89,000 clones, nearly 95% found once. The specimen sequenced was peripheral blood. The receptors were sampled from a human donor with active COVID-19. The donor label of this sample is uncertain.

This clone was counted between two and nine times. The chain has TRBV28 and TRBJ1-6; D might be TRBD1 (6 bases). Germline CDR1 and CDR2: MDHEN and SYDVKM. Trimming shortened V by 5 bases and J by 4 bases, and 9 bases separated the two germline ends. The CDR3 runs 14 residues. As DNA, the CDR3 is TGTGCCAGCAGTCAAGGACAGTATAATTCACCCCTCCACTTT. Amino acid sequence: CASSQGQYNSPLHF.

This chain links TRBV7-2 with TRBJ2-7; tentative D call: TRBD2 (5 bases). Trimming pared 0 bases from V and 4 bases from J, leaving 16 bases between. The CDR3 totals 16 residues. Germline V gene data show CDR1 as SGHTA and CDR2 as FQGNSA. The CDR3 loop is CASSLALLGSGYEQYF. CDR3 DNA: TGTGCCAGCAGCTTAGCGCTCCTAGGCTCGGGGTACGAGCAGTACTTC.

J is TRBJ2-1 and V is TRBV5-1, with 10 positions matching TRBD2. This CDR3 spans 16 amino acids. Trimming cost V 4 bases and J 7 bases; bases outside gene matches: 11. Germline V CDR1 and CDR2: SGHRS, YFSETQ. CDR3 nucleotides: TGCGCCAGCAGCCCCGAGCCTAGCGGGGGCGGGAATGAGCAGTTCTTC. It specifies CASSPEPSGGGNEQFF.

The genes are TRBV10-3 and TRBJ2-1; perhaps TRBD1 as D (5 bases). Germline CDR1 ENHRY, CDR2 SYGVKD. V was trimmed by 6 bases and J by 9 bases, leaving 12 bases between them. The CDR3 consists of 12 residues. DNA of the CDR3: TGTGCCATCAGGGGGCCTCTAAGTGAGCAGTTCTTC. Its protein is CAIRGPLSEQFF.

The chain uses TRBV7-2 and TRBJ2-2, with 11 bases lining up with TRBD2. CDR1 is SGHTA and CDR2 is FQGNSA in the germline V gene. J gave up 8 bases and V 0 bases, and 5 bases lay outside the gene matches. The length of the CDR3 is 16 residues. The CDR3 here is CASSLAPSGGSGELFF. DNA of the CDR3: TGTGCCAGCAGCTTAGCGCCTAGCGGGGGGTCGGGGGAGCTGTTTTTT.

This clone has just a few counts. V and J are TRBV4-2 and TRBJ1-6; 8 bases align to TRBD1. Germline V gives CDR1 LGHNA, CDR2 YNFKEQ. The CDR3 has 14 amino acids. V trimming: 3 bases; J trimming: 10 bases; junction bases outside the gene matches: 5. The CDR3 DNA is TGTGCCAGCAGCCAGGACAGGGTAAACTCACCCCTCCACTTT. This codes for CASSQDRVNSPLHF.

The V gene is TRBV5-4, the J gene TRBJ2-2, with TRBD1 as a possible D gene (6 bases). V was clipped by 2 bases and J by 8 bases, with 16 bases between them. The CDR3 totals 15 residues. CDR1 is SGHNT, CDR2 YYREEE, per germline (reference sequence). The CDR3 DNA sequence: TGTGCCAGCAGCTTTGACAACAGGGTATCGGGGGAGCTGTTTTTT. It is translated as CASSFDNRVSGELFF.

This rearrangement joins TRBV19 to TRBJ1-2; tentatively, D is TRBD1 (6 bases). Looked up from germline, CDR1 is LNHDA and CDR2 is SQIVND (reference sequence). The CDR3 has 14 residues. Trimming took off 3 bases at V and 4 bases at J, with 12 bases between the two ends. In DNA form, the CDR3 reads TGTGCCAGTAGTATCCACAGGGCCGGCTATGGCTACACCTTC. This translates into CASSIHRAGYGYTF.

The gene calls are TRBV28 and TRBJ2-7; 9 positions match TRBD1. CDR1 is MDHEN, CDR2 SYDVKM, per germline. CDR3 length: 14 residues. Trimming took 8 bases from V and 3 from J; bases not matched to a gene: 8. The CDR3 coding sequence is TGTGCCAGCTCCACCCCGGGACAGGGCTACGAGCAGTACTTC. This codes for CASSTPGQGYEQYF.

V usage is TRBV29-1 and J usage is TRBJ2-1; D possibly uses TRBD1 or TRBD2 (6 bases each). V was cut by 7 bases and J by 8 bases, with 12 bases left in between. CDR1 and CDR2 from the germline V gene are SQVTM and ANQGSEA. The CDR3 sequence is 11 residues long. In DNA, the CDR3 is TGCAGCGGGGGGGCGCGGGATGAGCAGTTCTTC. Its protein is CSGGARDEQFF.

The V gene is TRBV7-2, the J gene TRBJ2-2, with a weak D call TRBD1 (5 bases). Per germline, CDR1 SGHTA and CDR2 FQGNSA. There are 13 residues in the CDR3. The V end was cut by 5 bases, the J end by 8 bases, with 12 bases between. Here the CDR3 reads CASSKPRAGELFF. In DNA form, the CDR3 reads TGTGCCAGCAGCAAACCCAGGGCTGGGGAGCTGTTTTTT. The complete variable domain, with remaining parts taken from reference TRBV7-2 and TRBJ2-2, reads GAGVSQSPSNKVTEKGKDVELRCDPISGHTALYWYRQSLGQGLEFLIYFQGNSAPDKSGLPSDRFSAERTGGSVSTLTIQRTQQEDSAVYLCASSKPRAGELFFGEGSRLTVL.